Following are 9 T cell receptor beta chains from one sample sequenced in a study of blood T cell repertoires in COVID-19. The table came from immunoSEQ multiplex PCR; TCRdb's copy has only in-frame clones and leaves some out. The profile shows over 200,000 clones, around 86% of them singletons. Sequenced material: peripheral blood. The receptors derive from a young man who had recovered from COVID-19.

The chain employs TRBV27 and TRBJ1-2, with 8 bases identical to TRBD1. CDR1 is MNHEY, CDR2 SMNVEV, per germline (reference sequence). Trimming removed 6 bases from V and 2 bases from J; junction bases left unmatched: 5. CDR3 size: 14 residues. CDR3 in DNA: TGTGCCAGCAGACCGACAGGGGACAACTATGGCTACACCTTC. Its translation: CASRPTGDNYGYTF.

A few counts support this clone. The gene calls are TRBV4-1 and TRBJ2-2; 7 bases map to TRBD1. CDR1 MGHRA and CDR2 YSYEKL come from the germline V gene. V was clipped by 1 base and J by 4 bases; unmatched bases: 6. The CDR3 extends over 16 amino acids. The CDR3 DNA sequence: TGCGCCAGCAGCCAAGGAAAGGGGGCTCCCACCGGGGAGCTGTTTTTT. Encoded protein: CASSQGKGAPTGELFF.

This clone was recorded once. The chain employs TRBV30 and TRBJ2-5; TRBD1 aligns across 11 bases. The V gene end was trimmed by 3 bases and the J gene end by 5 bases; junction bases not matched to a gene: 2. CDR1 is GTSNPN, CDR2 SVGIG, per germline (reference sequence). The CDR3 consists of 13 residues. CDR3 sequence: CAWRDRGRETQYF. In DNA, the CDR3 is TGTGCCTGGAGGGACAGGGGGCGTGAGACCCAGTACTTC.

The chain recombines TRBV6-5 with TRBJ2-7; the D gene is possibly TRBD2 (7 bases). Germline lookup yields CDR1 MNHEY and CDR2 SVGAGI. The CDR3 sequence is 14 residues long. Trimming stripped 4 bases from V and 12 bases from J, with 22 bases between. The DNA for the CDR3 is TGTGCCAGCAGTTCCCCAGGAGGGGGGGCGATGCGGTACTTC. It codes for CASSSPGGGAMRYF.

This chain connects TRBV14 to TRBJ2-7; D possibly corresponds to TRBD1 (6 bases). V was shortened by 2 bases and J by 1 base, with 12 bases between the two germline ends. The length of the CDR3 is 15 residues. The germline gives CDR1 SGHDN, CDR2 FVKESK. The CDR3 DNA reads TGTGCCAGCAGCCAATATTCAGGGGCTTCCTACGAGCAGTACTTC. Protein sequence: CASSQYSGASYEQYF.

The V gene is TRBV19, the J gene TRBJ2-3; 8 nucleotides align to TRBD1. V shed 6 bases, J shed 7 bases, and the junction held 15 bases outside the gene matches. The CDR3 totals 16 residues. CDR1 LNHDA and CDR2 SQIVND come from the germline V gene (reference sequence). CDR3 DNA sequence: TGTGCCAGTAGCCGTGAAAGGACAGGGATTACGAATACGCAGTATTTT. Residues: CASSRERTGITNTQYF.

This clone was picked up a small number of times. The chain carries TRBV3-1 (or the pseudogene TRBV3-2) and TRBJ1-2; 7 nucleotides agree with TRBD1. This CDR3 contains 14 residues. CDR1 is LGHDT and CDR2 is YNNKEL in the germline V gene (reference sequence). The V gene end was trimmed by 4 bases and the J gene end by 2 bases; junction bases not matched to a gene: 4. CDR3 coding DNA: TGTGCCAGCAGCCCCGGGACAGAGAACTATGGCTACACCTTC. Its protein is CASSPGTENYGYTF.

The chain links TRBV9 to TRBJ2-6, with no clear D. V was trimmed by 0 bases and J by 3 bases, leaving 10 bases between them. This CDR3 is 16 amino acids long. Germline V gene data show CDR1 as SGDLS and CDR2 as YYNGEE. This CDR3 is CASSVARSVGANVLTF. The CDR3 DNA reads as TGTGCCAGCAGCGTAGCTAGAAGTGTTGGGGCCAACGTCCTGACTTTC.

V is TRBV10-3 and J is TRBJ2-7, with a weak D call TRBD1 (6 bases). Germline lookup yields CDR1 ENHRY and CDR2 SYGVKD. Deletions cut 2 bases from V and 5 bases from J, with 16 bases between. This CDR3 has 15 amino acids. Written as DNA, the CDR3 is TGTGCCATCAGTGAGATTTCAGGGGATGTAGACGAGCAGTACTTC. Its translation is CAISEISGDVDEQYF.